The 23 T cell receptor beta chains below come from one sample, sequenced in a study of blood T cell repertoires in COVID-19 (dated by TCRdb to the early 2020s). The method behind the library was the immunoSEQ multiplex PCR assay. TCRdb re-hosts the immuneACCESS table, in-frame sequences only. Its copies lack some clones; in the studies checked, an unresolved V gene accounts for under half of them, and the cause for the rest is not known. The sample records about 160,000 clones, 87% of which are singletons. The top ten constitute about 4% of the sample. The sample was peripheral blood. These receptors all come from a woman aged 55-70 years with active or convalescent COVID-19.

This clone was seen just once. The chain is built from TRBV4-3 and TRBJ2-1, with D perhaps matching TRBD1 (6 bases). This CDR3 has 14 residues. V lost 3 bases and J lost 1, with 7 bases in between. The germline V gene encodes CDR1 LGHNA and CDR2 YSLEER. In DNA form, the CDR3 reads TGCGCCAGCAGCCAGGACAGTTCCTACAATGAGCAGTTCTTC. Its protein product is CASSQDSSYNEQFF.

This clone is a singleton in its sample. The chain uses TRBV14 and TRBJ1-4; tentative D call: TRBD1 (5 bases). The CDR3 loop spans 15 amino acids. Germline V gene data show CDR1 as SGHDN and CDR2 as FVKESK. Between the trimmed V and J ends, which lost 4 bases and 2 bases, there was a span of 11 bases. The CDR3 is CASSPRTNTNEKLFF. The CDR3 DNA follows: TGTGCCAGCAGCCCCAGGACAAATACTAATGAAAAACTGTTTTTT.

This rearrangement joins TRBV2 to TRBJ1-4; possibly TRBD1 for D (5 bases). Germline V gene lookup returns CDR1 SNHLY and CDR2 FYNNEI. This CDR3 contains 17 residues. V was trimmed by 8 bases and J by 0 bases, leaving 19 bases between them. The CDR3 protein is CASSRLLTAATNEKLFF. The CDR3 DNA reads TGTGCCAGCTCGCGATTATTGACAGCCGCAACTAATGAAAAACTGTTTTTT.

This chain uses TRBV9 with TRBJ2-2; a possible D gene is TRBD2 (6 bases). V was pared by 1 base and J by 7 bases, with 11 bases between. Looked up from germline, CDR1 is SGDLS and CDR2 is YYNGEE. CDR3 length: 14 residues. The chain's CDR3 is CASSVPGGFGELFF. The CDR3 DNA follows: TGTGCCAGCAGCGTACCCGGAGGGTTCGGGGAGCTGTTTTTT.

The rearrangement joins TRBV6-2 or TRBV6-3 to TRBJ1-5; a possible D gene is TRBD1 (6 bases). Germline V gene data show CDR1 as MNHEY and CDR2 as SVGEGT. Between the trimmed V and J ends, which lost 2 bases and 6 bases, there was a span of 11 bases. This CDR3 has 14 residues. CDR3 bases: TGTGCCAGCAGTTACGGGGGGGCCGGTCAGCCCCAGCATTTT. The encoded protein is CASSYGGAGQPQHF.

DNA of the CDR3: TGTGCCAGCAGCGCCGGGGTTAACACCGGGGAGCTGTTTTTT. This codes for CASSAGVNTGELFF. The genes are TRBV9 and TRBJ2-2, with D possibly matching TRBD2 (5 bases). Trimming removed 3 bases at V and 2 bases at J, with 8 bases between. CDR1 SGDLS and CDR2 YYNGEE come from the germline V gene. This CDR3 is 14 amino acids long.

J is TRBJ1-1 and V is TRBV12-3 or TRBV12-4, with D unclear. The CDR3 extends over 13 amino acids. V shed 3 bases and J shed 0 bases, with 5 bases lying between them. As DNA, the CDR3 is TGTGCCAGCAGTTTTAATATGAACACTGAAGCTTTCTTT. It translates to CASSFNMNTEAFF.

The V call is TRBV11-2, the J call TRBJ2-7; 12 bases agree with TRBD1. V was pared by 3 bases and J by 4 bases, with 4 bases of the junction left unmatched. This CDR3 has 15 amino acids. Germline V gives CDR1 SGHAT, CDR2 FQNNGV. The CDR3 loop reads CASSFGTGGGYEQYF. CDR3 in DNA: TGTGCCAGCAGCTTCGGGACAGGGGGCGGGTACGAGCAGTACTTC.

The rearrangement joins TRBV4-3 to TRBJ2-7, with D uncertain. The CDR3 totals 14 residues. Germline CDR1 and CDR2: LGHNA and YSLEER. V lost 1 base and J lost 2, with 9 bases in between. The CDR3 nucleotides read TGCGCCAGCAGCCAAGTAAACAACCCCTACGAGCAGTACTTC. Protein sequence: CASSQVNNPYEQYF.

This clone was detected only once. J is TRBJ1-5 and V is TRBV28, with 7 bases lining up with TRBD1. V was clipped by 10 bases and J by 6 bases; unmatched bases: 9. The CDR3 is 13 residues long. Germline V CDR1 and CDR2: MDHEN, SYDVKM. The CDR3 DNA follows: TGTGCCACCAAGACAGGGCCCCTTCAGCCCCAGCATTTT. It encodes CATKTGPLQPQHF.

V and J are TRBV7-9 and TRBJ2-2; TRBD2 agrees at 12 bases. Germline lookup yields CDR1 SEHNR and CDR2 FQNEAQ (reference sequence). V was pared by 6 bases and J by 5 bases, with 7 bases of the junction left unmatched. CDR3 size: 16 residues. CDR3 amino acids: CASRLQLAGGTGELFF. Written as DNA, the CDR3 is TGTGCCAGCAGACTACAACTAGCGGGGGGTACCGGGGAGCTGTTTTTT. The variable domain in full, completed from reference TRBV7-9 and TRBJ2-2, reads DTGVSQNPRHKITKRGQNVTFRCDPISEHNRLYWYRQTLGQGPEFLTYFQNEAQLEKSRLLSDRFSAERPKGSFSTLEIQRTEQGDSAMYLCASRLQLAGGTGELFFGEGSRLTVL.

This clone was detected a few times. The V call is TRBV12-3 or TRBV12-4, the J call TRBJ1-1; D may be TRBD1 (5 bases). The CDR3 spans 13 residues. V lost 6 bases and J 6 bases, leaving 14 bases between the germline ends. In DNA, the CDR3 is TGTGCCAGCAGCCCGGACATTTACGCTGAAGCTTTCTTT. Its translation: CASSPDIYAEAFF.

The chain joins TRBV5-8 to TRBJ1-2; D remains unclear. The CDR3 contains 13 residues. Germline CDR1 SGHTS, CDR2 YDEGEE. V shed 0 bases and J shed 8 bases, with 11 bases lying between them. In DNA form, the CDR3 reads TGTGCCAGCAGCTTGGGGCTACAGCGGGGCTACACCTTC. It translates to CASSLGLQRGYTF.

The chain uses TRBV27 and TRBJ1-2, with D perhaps matching TRBD1 (6 bases). The V and J ends lost 7 bases and 2 bases respectively, with 14 bases between them. The length of the CDR3 is 14 residues. CDR1 and CDR2 from the germline V gene are MNHEY and SMNVEV (reference sequence). The CDR3 DNA is TGTGCCAGCAAATATAGACAGGCCAACTATGGCTACACCTTC. Residues: CASKYRQANYGYTF.

This rearrangement joins TRBV10-3 to TRBJ1-4, with 10 bases identical to TRBD1. CDR1 ENHRY and CDR2 SYGVKD come from the germline V gene. V shed 6 bases and J 10 bases; nucleotides not matched to a gene: 5. The CDR3 totals 13 residues. CDR3 coding DNA: TGTGCCATCAGCGAGGACAGGGGGGTAAAACTGTTTTTT. Translating it yields CAISEDRGVKLFF.

The CDR3 here is CASSLSTGAFNTEAFF. In DNA, the CDR3 is TGTGCCAGCAGCTTAAGCACAGGGGCCTTCAACACTGAAGCTTTCTTT. The V and J genes are TRBV7-2 and TRBJ1-1; 7 nucleotides match TRBD1. Germline-derived CDR1 and CDR2 are SGHTA and FQGNSA. With V trimmed by 2 bases and J by 2 bases, 8 bases remained unmatched. The CDR3 sequence is 16 residues long.

The chain has TRBV10-1 and TRBJ1-1, with 7 bases aligning to TRBD1. The CDR3 is 14 residues long. The V segment lost 5 bases and the J segment 0 bases; nucleotides outside the gene matches: 3. Germline CDR1 reads WNHNN; CDR2 reads SYGVQD (reference sequence). CDR3 DNA: TGCGCCAGCAGTCCGGGACAGATGAACACTGAAGCTTTCTTT. Amino acid sequence: CASSPGQMNTEAFF.

The CDR3 sequence is CASSVENEAFF. CDR3 coding DNA: TGTGCCAGCAGTGTAGAGAATGAAGCTTTCTTT. The gene calls are TRBV2 and TRBJ1-1; D gene uncertain. Deletions cut 4 bases from V and 7 bases from J, with 7 bases between. Per germline, CDR1 SNHLY and CDR2 FYNNEI. This CDR3 comprises 11 residues.

V gene TRBV29-1 combines with J gene TRBJ1-3; D unclear. There are 13 residues in the CDR3. The V gene's germline CDR1 is SQVTM and CDR2 ANQGSEA. V lost 7 bases and J lost 0, with 10 bases in between. The CDR3 sequence: CSAGIYSGNTIYF. The CDR3 nucleotides read TGCAGCGCGGGGATCTACTCTGGAAACACCATATATTTT.

This chain joins TRBV10-1 and TRBJ2-3; TRBD2 aligns across 9 bases. J lost 4 bases, V lost 0 bases, and 8 bases had no gene match. CDR1 WNHNN and CDR2 SYGVQD come from the germline V gene (reference sequence). The CDR3 sequence is 17 residues long. Here the CDR3 DNA reads TGCGCCAGCAGTGAGTCCTCCTTGGCGGGGGGGCCAGATACGCAGTATTTT. This sequence encodes CASSESSLAGGPDTQYF.

The chain uses TRBV10-3 and TRBJ1-2; unclear D gene. Germline V gene lookup returns CDR1 ENHRY and CDR2 SYGVKD. There are 12 residues in the CDR3. The ends were cut back, 5 bases at V and 7 bases at J, with 11 bases in the middle. CDR3 region: CAISPPAGGYTF. CDR3 nucleotide sequence: TGTGCCATCAGTCCCCCGGCAGGTGGCTACACCTTC.

CDR3 DNA: TGTGCCAGTACCGAAGCGGGCGACCCTGGCTACACCTTC. Amino acid sequence: CASTEAGDPGYTF. The rearrangement links TRBV19 to TRBJ1-2; unclear D gene. Trimming left V 7 bases short and J 7 bases short, with 16 bases between. The CDR3 covers 13 residues. Germline V lookup: CDR1 LNHDA, CDR2 SQIVND (reference sequence).

This clone showed up just a few times. This sequence joins TRBV2 and TRBJ1-4, with 8 bases that match TRBD1. The CDR3 is 15 residues long. Germline values: CDR1 SNHLY, CDR2 FYNNEI. After removal of 7 bases from V and 8 bases from J, the junction contained 12 bases not matched to a gene. The CDR3 spells CASTLVTGGIEKLFF. The CDR3 coding sequence is TGTGCCAGCACCCTGGTTACAGGGGGTATCGAAAAACTGTTTTTT.